Shown below are 21 T cell receptor beta chains from a single sample sequenced in a study of T cell repertoires in cytomegalovirus infection. TCRdb re-called the reads with MiXCR, one entry per CDR3 protein. Of hundreds of thousands of distinct CDR3 sequences in the sample, around 10% were seen once. Input material: PBMCs. The receptors originated from a human donor in good health (CMV status not recorded). Some clones in this sample may be carry-over from other donors' samples.

In its sample, this clonotype was seen many times. The V gene is TRBV7-2, the J gene TRBJ1-5, with unresolved D. CDR3 size: 12 residues. From germline, CDR1 is SGHTA and CDR2 FQGNSA. V was clipped by 6 bases and J by 0 bases, with 3 bases between them. This CDR3 is CASSNSNQPQHF. The DNA of the CDR3 is TGTGCCAGCAGTAATAGCAATCAGCCCCAGCATTTT.

The chain carries TRBV2 and TRBJ2-1, with 13 bases lining up with TRBD2. This CDR3 spans 14 amino acids. The ends lost 6 bases at V and 8 bases at J; junction bases unmatched: 4. CDR1 and CDR2 from the germline V gene are SNHLY and FYNNEI. The CDR3 sequence: CASSRTSGGYEQFF. The CDR3 coding sequence is TGTGCCAGCAGCAGGACTAGCGGGGGCTATGAGCAGTTCTTC.

V gene TRBV2 combines with J gene TRBJ2-7; no clear D. CDR1 is SNHLY and CDR2 is FYNNEI in the germline V gene. The CDR3 is made up of 17 amino acids. V lost 0 bases, J lost 3 bases, and 18 bases lay in between. The CDR3 DNA is TGTGCCAGCAGTGAAGCGAATTGGCAGACCCCAAACTACGAGCAGTACTTC. Translation gives CASSEANWQTPNYEQYF.

This clonotype was recorded many times. The chain combines TRBV28 with TRBJ1-6, with 9 bases lining up with TRBD1. Germline CDR1 is MDHEN and CDR2 is SYDVKM. Trimming removed 4 bases from V and 3 bases from J; junction bases left unmatched: 1. CDR3 length equals 15 residues. CDR3 DNA: TGTGCCAGCAGTTGGGGACAGGGCTATAATTCACCCCTCCACTTT. It yields the protein CASSWGQGYNSPLHF.

The V and J genes are TRBV4-3 and TRBJ2-1; 11 positions match TRBD2. V was clipped by 4 bases and J by 3 bases; unmatched bases: 5. The CDR3 extends over 16 amino acids. Germline V gene data show CDR1 as LGHNA and CDR2 as YSLEER. DNA of the CDR3: TGCGCCAGCAGCCCACAACTAGCGGGGGACTACAATGAGCAGTTCTTC. Translation gives CASSPQLAGDYNEQFF.

This clonotype was recorded many times. The rearrangement uses TRBV7-8 and TRBJ1-1; D not certain. CDR1 and CDR2 from the germline V gene are SGHVS and FQNEAQ. CDR3 length equals 14 residues. Trimming shortened V by 4 bases and J by 1 base, and 10 bases separated the two germline ends. Written as DNA, the CDR3 is TGTGCCAGCAGCTGGGGTGGCGGGAACACTGAAGCTTTCTTT. Translated, it gives CASSWGGGNTEAFF. The whole variable domain, remainder taken from reference TRBV7-8 and TRBJ1-1, is GAGVSQSPRYKVAKRGQDVALRCDPISGHVSLFWYQQALGQGPEFLTYFQNEAQLDKSGLPSDRFFAERPEGSVSTLKIQRTQQEDSAVYLCASSWGGGNTEAFFGQGTRLTVV.

This clonotype was seen repeatedly, ten times or more. The J gene is TRBJ1-1, the V gene TRBV6-1; unclear D gene. Trimming took off 5 bases at V and 3 bases at J, with 10 bases between the two ends. The CDR3 is made up of 13 amino acids. Germline V gene data show CDR1 as MNHNS and CDR2 as SASEGT. The CDR3 here is CASSPGQYTEAFF. The CDR3 coding sequence is TGTGCCAGCAGTCCCGGGCAATACACTGAAGCTTTCTTT.

This rearrangement joins TRBV2 to TRBJ2-3; no clear D gene. Germline V gene sequence: CDR1 SNHLY, CDR2 FYNNEI. V dropped 6 bases and J dropped 6 bases, with 19 bases sitting between them. CDR3 length equals 15 residues. The CDR3 sequence: CASSRSSPLRDTQYF. CDR3 nucleotides: TGTGCCAGCAGCAGGAGCTCCCCGCTGCGGGATACGCAGTATTTT. Full variable domain (remainder filled in from reference TRBV2 and TRBJ2-3): EPEVTQTPSHQVTQMGQEVILRCVPISNHLYFYWYRQILGQKVEFLVSFYNNEISEKSEIFDDQFSVERPDGSNFTLKIRSTKLEDSAMYFCASSRSSPLRDTQYFGPGTRLTVL.

The genes are TRBV27 and TRBJ2-1, with D perhaps assigned TRBD1 or TRBD2 (5 bases each). CDR1 MNHEY and CDR2 SMNVEV come from the germline V gene (reference sequence). This CDR3 is 15 amino acids long. V was shortened by 4 bases and J by 6 bases, with 16 bases between the two germline ends. The CDR3 coding sequence is TGTGCCAGCAGTTCCGAGACTCGGGGCCGCAATGAGCAGTTCTTC. Its protein product is CASSSETRGRNEQFF.

The sample holds many counts of this clonotype. This rearrangement joins TRBV7-2 to TRBJ2-1; TRBD1 agrees at 7 bases. V lost 2 bases to trimming and J lost 8 bases; unmatched junction nucleotides: 12. The CDR3 loop spans 16 amino acids. The V gene's germline CDR1 is SGHTA and CDR2 FQGNSA. CDR3 protein: CASSLRYRQGKHEQFF. CDR3 nucleotide sequence: TGTGCCAGCAGCTTACGTTATAGACAGGGCAAACATGAGCAGTTCTTC. The variable domain in full, completed from reference TRBV7-2 and TRBJ2-1, reads GAGVSQSPSNKVTEKGKDVELRCDPISGHTALYWYRQSLGQGLEFLIYFQGNSAPDKSGLPSDRFSAERTGGSVSTLTIQRTQQEDSAVYLCASSLRYRQGKHEQFFGPGTRLTVL.

In its sample, this clonotype was seen many times. The rearrangement joins TRBV20-1 to TRBJ1-5; D not resolved. The CDR3 is 14 residues long. Trimming removed 3 bases at V and 1 base at J, with 10 bases between. Germline CDR1 is DFQATT and CDR2 is SNEGSKA (reference sequence). This CDR3 reads CSASKGGSNQPQHF. The CDR3 coding sequence is TGCAGTGCTAGTAAGGGAGGGAGCAATCAGCCCCAGCATTTT.

This clonotype was counted ten times or more. V is TRBV7-2 and J is TRBJ2-6; TRBD1 or TRBD2 may be the D gene (5 bases each). There are 17 residues in the CDR3. The ends were cut back, 0 bases at V and 5 bases at J, with 14 bases in the middle. Germline V gene sequence: CDR1 SGHTA, CDR2 FQGNSA. The CDR3 DNA follows: TGTGCCAGCAGCTTAGCGTTGGCGAGGGGTAGGGCCAACGTCCTGACTTTC. This sequence encodes CASSLALARGRANVLTF. The full variable domain, rest sourced from reference TRBV7-2 and TRBJ2-6, is GAGVSQSPSNKVTEKGKDVELRCDPISGHTALYWYRQSLGQGLEFLIYFQGNSAPDKSGLPSDRFSAERTGGSVSTLTIQRTQQEDSAVYLCASSLALARGRANVLTFGAGSRLTVL.

This clonotype came up many times. J is TRBJ2-1 and V is TRBV7-2; TRBD1 agrees at 9 bases. The germline gives CDR1 SGHTA, CDR2 FQGNSA. The CDR3 is 15 amino acids. Losses at the gene ends were 5 bases for V and 8 bases for J; bases not matched to a gene: 10. The CDR3 nucleotides read TGTGCCAGCAGCCTCCCCGGGACAGGGACCCATGAGCAGTTCTTC. Protein: CASSLPGTGTHEQFF.

Ten or more counts support this clonotype. The V gene is TRBV7-9, the J gene TRBJ2-1; TRBD1 agrees at 8 bases. Trimming removed 3 bases from V and 14 bases from J; junction bases left unmatched: 3. Germline loops: CDR1 SEHNR, CDR2 FQNEAQ (reference sequence). This CDR3 spans 11 amino acids. DNA for the CDR3: TGTGCCAGCAGCTTGGAGGACAGGGAGTTCTTC. Its protein is CASSLEDREFF.

This clonotype was seen many times. The chain employs TRBV7-3 and TRBJ2-5; 8 bases fit TRBD1. Germline lookup yields CDR1 SGHTA and CDR2 FQGTGA. This CDR3 region has 18 residues. V lost 2 bases and J lost 4; bases outside the gene matches: 15. The CDR3 sequence is CASSLGVRAGGSGETQYF. As DNA, the CDR3 is TGTGCCAGCAGCTTAGGGGTCAGGGCAGGGGGCAGCGGAGAGACCCAGTACTTC.

This clonotype was counted a few times. The chain employs TRBV20-1 and TRBJ2-3; the D call may be TRBD1 or TRBD2 (6 bases each). Germline-derived CDR1 and CDR2 are DFQATT and SNEGSKA (reference sequence). V was clipped by 4 bases and J by 1 base, with 21 bases between them. CDR3 length: 17 amino acids. CDR3 region: CSANLWGAPRGTDTQYF. CDR3 coding DNA: TGCAGTGCTAACCTTTGGGGGGCCCCGAGGGGCACAGATACGCAGTATTTT.

At least ten counts were recorded for this clonotype. The V and J genes are TRBV11-1 and TRBJ2-1; no firm D call. Germline V gene data show CDR1 as SGHAT and CDR2 as FQDESV (reference sequence). The CDR3 has 13 residues. Trimming took 5 bases from V and 10 from J, leaving 15 bases between them. The CDR3 region has the DNA TGTGCCAGCAGCCCTTCCCGACCGGAGGAGCAGTTCTTC. This encodes CASSPSRPEEQFF.

This clonotype occurred many times. This chain links TRBV2 with TRBJ1-4; D gene unclear. This CDR3 is built from 16 residues. CDR1 and CDR2 from the germline V gene are SNHLY and FYNNEI. Between the trimmed V and J ends, which lost 7 bases and 0 bases, there was a span of 15 bases. The CDR3, as DNA: TGTGCCAGCAACCTGGACGGCTACACAACTAATGAAAAACTGTTTTTT. It is translated as CASNLDGYTTNEKLFF.

This clonotype was seen at least ten times. The rearrangement joins TRBV7-9 to TRBJ2-5; 8 bases line up with TRBD1. The germline V gene has CDR1 SEHNR and CDR2 FQNEAQ (reference sequence). CDR3 length equals 15 residues. V dropped 4 bases and J dropped 4; count of bases not matched to a gene: 8. In nucleotides, the CDR3 is TGTGCCAGCAGCTCCACCCCGGACAGGGCAGAGACCCAGTACTTC. It translates to CASSSTPDRAETQYF.

This clonotype appeared a few times. The rearrangement links TRBV5-1 to TRBJ2-1, with D perhaps matching TRBD2 (7 bases). Germline-derived CDR1 and CDR2 are SGHRS and YFSETQ. V lost 4 bases and J lost 9, with 29 bases in between. The CDR3 is made up of 18 amino acids. In DNA form, the CDR3 reads TGCGCCAGCAGCCCAATTAGGGGGGGCCTCGGGTTGGCAGGTGAGCAGTTCTTC. Amino acid sequence: CASSPIRGGLGLAGEQFF. Together with reference TRBV5-1 and TRBJ2-1, the CDR3 gives the full variable domain: KAGVTQTPRYLIKTRGQQVTLSCSPISGHRSVSWYQQTPGQGLQFLFEYFSETQRNKGNFPGRFSGRQFSNSRSEMNVSTLELGDSALYLCASSPIRGGLGLAGEQFFGPGTRLTVL.

This clonotype has more than one count but fewer than ten. The chain uses TRBV10-3 and TRBJ1-6, with D hard to call. CDR1 ENHRY and CDR2 SYGVKD come from the germline V gene. The CDR3 runs to 15 residues. V was clipped by 0 bases and J by 9 bases, with 12 bases between them. This chain's CDR3 is CAISESGEFGSPLHF. CDR3 DNA sequence: TGTGCCATCAGTGAGTCAGGCGAATTCGGTTCACCCCTCCACTTT.